This T cell receptor beta chain was obtained from a study of blood T cell repertoires in COVID-19 (TCRdb year 2020). For context, the study as a whole: Samples covering the acute and convalescent phases of COVID-19 were provided by collaborators in the United States, Italy and Spain. The prospective study material was composed of cDNA or gDNA derived from T cells, B-cell-depleted T cells, or PBMCs. The dataset comprised deeply sampled blood TCRbeta repertoires from subjects exposed to, actively infected with, or recovered from COVID-19. The repertoires were made available in a free public database intended to serve as a resource for research on the immune response to SARS-CoV-2. Samples were obtained from the ongoing ImmuneRACE study (first 160 participants) and from 950 to 1,500 subjects provided by 6 global collaborators. Sample metadata almost always included a de-identified subject ID, COVID-19 status, age in years and sex. Where available, HLA class I and class II types were obtained from metadata supplied by the sample provider rather than from assay-based typing.

The immunoSEQ Assay, a bias-controlled multiplex PCR, was used to amplify TCRbeta CDR3 regions from genomic DNA. Under the source paper's analysis protocol: Within the assay, amplification of reference gene primers was used to estimate how many nucleated cells each sample contained. To quantify the absolute abundance of each unique TCRbeta CDR3 rearrangement, sequence reads were collapsed and filtered. For each sample, productive Simpson clonality was calculated as the square root of Simpson's diversity index over productive rearrangements. TCRdb retrieved this table from immuneACCESS and kept in-frame rearrangements only. Not all clones are present; in checked studies, unresolved V genes account for under half, and no reason is known for the remainder. V and J calls and clone size are those listed in that table; D and trimming were worked out from the DNA. A total of approximately 290,000 clones appear in this sample, approximately 90% of them only once. The ten most abundant clones make up roughly 0.8% of the sample.

About this clone itself: Its antigen target is currently unknown. It has no much larger one-base neighbor in the sample; base qualities were not kept.

The paper's findings and limits, for the study overall: The amount of clinical and demographic metadata varied by source and participant and was provided uncurated.

Each collaborating institution followed its own protocols to collect whole blood in K2EDTA tubes. Collaborator samples were shipped for TCRbeta analysis as frozen whole blood, isolated PBMCs, or DNA extracted from either sample type. V is clipped by 7 bases and J by 2 bases, and the sequence between their germline boundaries is 13 bases long. CDR3 length: 14 amino acids, cysteine to phenylalanine. Only the CDR3 region is kept as DNA, spanning 42 bases read in frame from base 1. Reading the germline V gene gives CDR1 SGDLS and CDR2 YYNGEE. The sample was peripheral blood. This sequence originates from a young man with acute or convalescent COVID-19. The chain employs TRBV9 and TRBJ1-3; the D gene is not confidently resolved. Here the CDR3 is given as CASGVAGTGNTIYF. In nucleotide form, the sequence is TGTGCCAGCGGAGTAGCGGGGACTGGAAACACCATATATTTT.